This T cell receptor (beta chain) was captured by sequencing in a study of blood T cell repertoires in COVID-19. In the study overall: Sites in the United States, Italy and Spain provided acute and convalescent COVID-19 samples. In each case, the material was cDNA or gDNA derived from T cells, B-cell-depleted T cells, or PBMCs.

As processed by the authors: For nucleated cells, counts were estimated from reference gene primer amplification. Profiled with immunoSEQ multiplex PCR; TCRdb holds only in-frame clones, not every one. Clonal size and the V and J genes are those of that table, whereas D and trimming came from the DNA. The data show roughly 410,000 clones, 89% seen once. Seattle's enrolled individuals joined amid active infection and were then monitored longitudinally. This CDR3 is built from 13 residues. V lost 1 base to trimming and J lost 5 bases, with 8 bases between them. In germline, CDR1 is SGHTA, CDR2 FQGNSA. Material: peripheral blood. This sequence joins TRBV7-2 and TRBJ2-5; D may be TRBD2 (5 bases). The receptor was isolated from a woman aged 40 to 50 with COVID-19, enrolled during active disease. As DNA, the CDR3 is TGTGCCAGCAGCTTAGTGGGGAGCGAGACCCAGTACTTC. It encodes CASSLVGSETQYF.